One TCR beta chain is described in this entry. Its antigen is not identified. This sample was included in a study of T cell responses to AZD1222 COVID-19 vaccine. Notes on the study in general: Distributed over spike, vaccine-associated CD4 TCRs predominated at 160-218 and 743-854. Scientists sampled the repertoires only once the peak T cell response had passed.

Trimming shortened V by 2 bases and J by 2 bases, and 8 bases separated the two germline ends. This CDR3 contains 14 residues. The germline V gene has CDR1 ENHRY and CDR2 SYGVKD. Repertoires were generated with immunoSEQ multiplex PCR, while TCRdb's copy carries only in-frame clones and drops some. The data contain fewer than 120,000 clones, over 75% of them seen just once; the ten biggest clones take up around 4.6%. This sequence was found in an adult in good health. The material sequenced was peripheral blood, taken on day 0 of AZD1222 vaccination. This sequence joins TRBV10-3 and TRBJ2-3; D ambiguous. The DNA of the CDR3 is TGTGCCATCAGTGAGCCGGGCCTCACAGATACGCAGTATTTT. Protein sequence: CAISEPGLTDTQYF.